These T cell receptor beta chains were read from a single sample in a study of cytomegalovirus exposure and HLA in healthy donors. Data came from immunoSEQ multiplex PCR; TCRdb stores just in-frame clones and leaves some out. The table lists about 92,000 clones, about 84% of them singletons, with 1% to 1.5% in the top ten. The material sequenced was PBMCs. These receptors originate from a girl aged 2 to 10 in good health and CMV-seropositive. CDR3s include the opening cysteine and the closing phenylalanine or tryptophan.

TRBV5-1	TRBJ2-5	16	CASSLADRGGEETQYF
TRBV28	TRBJ1-2	15	CASRGRKGGDYGYTF
TRBV5-6	TRBJ2-1	15	CASSLEGLPYNEQFF
TRBV28	TRBJ2-1	18	CASRPDRGASEEYNEQFF
TRBV5-8	TRBJ2-7	15	CASSGDSYFWYEQYF
TRBV6-1	TRBJ2-6	19	CASSERPLAGVAGANVLTF
TRBV4-1	TRBJ2-7	15	CASSPTSASSYEQYF
TRBV28	TRBJ1-2	15	CASRLDRPTVYGYTF
TRBV29-1	TRBJ2-7	14	CSAEESGDSYEQYF
TRBV29-1	TRBJ2-7	13	CSVRQGNPYEQYF
TRBV5-1	TRBJ2-6	19	CASSLFENPPRSGANVLTF
TRBV14	TRBJ2-1	15	CASSGRRTSGNEQFF
TRBV9	TRBJ2-5	15	CASSEGLAGGETQYF
TRBV30	TRBJ1-5	14	CAWSSPGWNQPQHF
TRBV6-6	TRBJ2-3	10	CASISDTQYF
TRBV27	TRBJ1-2	14	CASRPWTGFYGYTF
TRBV28	TRBJ1-5	15	CASSLATGSNQPQHF
TRBV6-5	TRBJ2-6	15	CASRGGPSGANVLTF
TRBV7-6	TRBJ2-7	14	CASSLEDRSYEQYF
TRBV7-6	TRBJ1-2	15	CASSLETGLGYGYTF
TRBV7-2	TRBJ2-1	13	CASSFVNYNEQFF
TRBV18	TRBJ2-7	15	CASSPSGTGTHEQYF
TRBV6-5	TRBJ1-1	14	CASITDRAGTEAFF
TRBV27	TRBJ2-2	14	CASRAGDYTGELFF
TRBV5-1	TRBJ1-4	14	CASTPGQPAEKLFF
TRBV6-1	TRBJ2-6	16	CASSERGTSGANVLTF
TRBV7-2	TRBJ2-1	15	CASSLVSGKSNEQFF
TRBV5-6	TRBJ2-5	15	CASSLLTRSGETQYF
TRBV29-1	TRBJ2-1	14	CSVILAGAYNEQFF
TRBV4-3	TRBJ2-1	16	CASSQDQQENYNEQFF
TRBV5-1	TRBJ2-3	15	CASSLRQGSTDTQYF
TRBV9	TRBJ1-4	15	CASSVRGQGFEKLFF
TRBV27	-	12	CASLGGSHEQYF
TRBV30	TRBJ1-1	14	CAWSETTGITEAFF
TRBV28	TRBJ1-1	13	CASSLDRNTEAFF
TRBV27	TRBJ2-7	16	CASSLLYRTSSYEQYF
TRBV6-5	TRBJ1-1	13	CASSYNKNTEAFF
TRBV6-5	TRBJ2-1	15	CASRLLYRTYNEQFF
TRBV9	TRBJ1-4	20	CASSGKDRTKDPATNEKLFF
TRBV28	TRBJ2-7	14	CASSAGQKYYEQYF
TRBV7-6	TRBJ2-1	15	CASSSTSGTYNEQFF
TRBV6-5	TRBJ2-1	14	CAVAASGAYNEQFF
TRBV6-5	TRBJ1-4	13	CASRRTGNEKLFF
TRBV12-5	TRBJ2-1	13	CASGQSSYNEQFF
TRBV4-3	TRBJ1-3	15	CASSQDRDNGNTIYF
TRBV15	TRBJ2-3	17	CATSRDRRGIGTDTQYF